The 7 T cell receptor beta chains given below trace back to one sample, sequenced in a study of regulatory T cells in long-lasting Graves disease. Construction of TCR beta libraries relied on iRepertoire HTBI primers and on Arm-PCR targeting CDR3 regions. TCRdb analysed the multiplex PCR reads with MiXCR anew, one entry per CDR3 protein. The table shows approximately 350,000 distinct CDR3 sequences, with approximately 25% occurring only once. Described time point: persistent/refractory GD, antithyroid drugs over 5 years with positive TRAb. PBMCs were the source of the RNA used for TCR sequencing. The sequencing used peripheral blood mononuclear cells (PBMCs), collected when the disease was refractory, from a patient treated with antithyroid drugs. These receptor sequences come from a woman in her thirties or forties with Graves disease.

In its sample, this clonotype was seen many times. V is TRBV20-1 and J is TRBJ2-5, with 9 bases lining up with TRBD1. V lost 0 bases to trimming and J lost 4 bases; unmatched junction nucleotides: 6. CDR3 length equals 15 residues. Germline V CDR1 and CDR2: DFQATT, SNEGSKA (reference sequence). Here the CDR3 reads CSARDYGGQGETQYF. The DNA for the CDR3 is TGCAGTGCTAGAGATTATGGGGGACAGGGAGAGACCCAGTACTTC.

The rearrangement joins TRBV27 to TRBJ2-7; TRBD1 might be the D (6 bases). CDR3 length: 14 residues. V lost 6 bases, J lost 2 bases, and 14 bases lay in between. From germline, CDR1 is MNHEY and CDR2 SMNVEV (reference sequence). CDR3 DNA: TGTGCCAGCAGCCTTAAGGGGACAACCTACGAGCAGTACTTC. As protein: CASSLKGTTYEQYF.

The V call is TRBV7-9, the J call TRBJ2-2, with 9 positions matching TRBD1. J was trimmed by 0 bases and V by 5 bases; bases with no gene match: 10. Germline V CDR1 and CDR2: SEHNR, FQNEAQ (reference sequence). The CDR3 runs to 18 residues. As DNA, the CDR3 is TGTGCCAGCAGCCCCCCGGGACAGGGTTTGGCGAACACCGGGGAGCTGTTTTTT. Translating it yields CASSPPGQGLANTGELFF.

This clonotype has ten or more counts. V usage is TRBV2 and J usage is TRBJ2-2; 10 bases fit TRBD2. The CDR3 covers 15 residues. With V trimmed by 6 bases and J by 6 bases, 7 bases remained unmatched. Germline V gives CDR1 SNHLY, CDR2 FYNNEI. The CDR3 region has the DNA TGTGCCAGCAGGTTGGCTAGCGGGAGTGCCGGGGAGCTGTTTTTT. It yields the protein CASRLASGSAGELFF.

This clonotype was found many times. The chain couples TRBV27 to TRBJ2-7; TRBD2 might be the D (6 bases). The V gene's germline CDR1 is MNHEY and CDR2 SMNVEV (reference sequence). Trimming took off 6 bases at V and 4 bases at J, with 13 bases between the two ends. CDR3 size: 13 residues. The CDR3: CASRSIGGYEQYF. The DNA of the CDR3 is TGTGCCAGCAGGTCGATCGGAGGGTACGAGCAGTACTTC.

The rearrangement uses TRBV7-9 and TRBJ1-1, with no clear D. With 6 bases removed from V and 9 bases from J, the gap between germline ends came to 26 bases. The CDR3 covers 16 residues. Germline CDR1 is SEHNR and CDR2 is FQNEAQ (reference sequence). CDR3 residues: CASRSSGTDTPLQAFF. Here the CDR3 DNA reads TGTGCCAGCAGAAGCAGCGGAACAGACACTCCCCTTCAAGCTTTCTTT.

At least ten counts were recorded for this clonotype. The CDR3 region is CASSYTRGLAHTGELFF. In DNA, the CDR3 is TGTGCCAGCAGTTATACTCGGGGACTAGCGCACACCGGGGAGCTGTTTTTT. The chain recombines TRBV6-5 with TRBJ2-2, with 10 nucleotides matching TRBD2. The CDR3 loop spans 17 amino acids. In germline, CDR1 is MNHEY, CDR2 SVGAGI. Losses at the gene ends were 3 bases for V and 3 bases for J; bases not matched to a gene: 7.